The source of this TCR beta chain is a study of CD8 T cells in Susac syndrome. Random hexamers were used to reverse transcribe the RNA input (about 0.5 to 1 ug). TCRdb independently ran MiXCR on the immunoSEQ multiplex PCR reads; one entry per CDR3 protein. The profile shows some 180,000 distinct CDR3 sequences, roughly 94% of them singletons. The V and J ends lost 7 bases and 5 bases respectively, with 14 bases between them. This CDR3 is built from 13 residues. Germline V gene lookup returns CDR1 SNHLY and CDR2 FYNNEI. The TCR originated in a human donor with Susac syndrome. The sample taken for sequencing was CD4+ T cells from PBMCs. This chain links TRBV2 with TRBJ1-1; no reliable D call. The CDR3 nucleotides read TGTGCCAGCATCGGGGTTAAGAGGACTGAAGCTTTCTTT. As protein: CASIGVKRTEAFF.